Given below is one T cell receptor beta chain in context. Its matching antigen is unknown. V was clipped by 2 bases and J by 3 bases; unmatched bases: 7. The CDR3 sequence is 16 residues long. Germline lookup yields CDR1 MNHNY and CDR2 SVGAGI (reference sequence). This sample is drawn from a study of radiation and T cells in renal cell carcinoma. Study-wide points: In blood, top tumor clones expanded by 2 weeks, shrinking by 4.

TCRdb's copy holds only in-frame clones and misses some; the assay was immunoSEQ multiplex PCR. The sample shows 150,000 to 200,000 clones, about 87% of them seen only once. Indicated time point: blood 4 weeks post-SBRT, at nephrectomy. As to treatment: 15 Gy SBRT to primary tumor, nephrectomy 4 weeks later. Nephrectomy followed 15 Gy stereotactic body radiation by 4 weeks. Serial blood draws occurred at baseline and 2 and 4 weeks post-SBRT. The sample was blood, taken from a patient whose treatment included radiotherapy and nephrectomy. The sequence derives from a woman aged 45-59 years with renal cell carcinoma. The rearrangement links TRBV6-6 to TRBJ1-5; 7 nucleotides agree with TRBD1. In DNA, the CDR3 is TGTGCCAGCAGTTACCGGGACAGTGCATCCAATCAGCCCCAGCATTTT. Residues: CASSYRDSASNQPQHF.